This entry lists 2 T cell receptor beta chains sequenced from one sample in a study of low-dose radiotherapy and immunotherapy resistance in tumors. TRAV and TRBV primers primed cDNA for both TCRalpha and TCRbeta. TCRs underwent 15 to 25 PCR cycles of amplification with a constant-region primer and V-primer adapter. Each CDR3 protein is one row after TCRdb ran MiXCR on the reads. This table holds some 94,000 distinct CDR3 sequences, under 25% found once. Time point in this sample: after trial treatment. Treatment here: LDRT plus nivolumab, ipilimumab, low-dose cyclophosphamide and aspirin (RACIN trial). The starting material was PBMCs, obtained after low-dose radiotherapy plus immunotherapy. All receptors derive from a female donor with ovarian cancer.

This chain connects TRBV30 to TRBJ2-7; D possibly uses TRBD1 or TRBD2 (5 bases each). The V end lost 1 base, the J end lost 0 bases, and 7 bases lay between the germline ends. From germline, CDR1 is GTSNPN and CDR2 SVGIG (reference sequence). There are 13 residues in the CDR3. This chain's CDR3 is CAWSAGRSYEQYF. The CDR3 coding sequence is TGTGCCTGGAGTGCGGGACGCTCCTACGAGCAGTACTTC.

The chain recombines TRBV2 with TRBJ2-7; no definite D call. Germline CDR1 reads SNHLY; CDR2 reads FYNNEI. V lost 8 bases and J lost 0, with 14 bases in between. The CDR3 is 14 amino acids. This CDR3 reads CASGQALSSYEQYF. DNA of the CDR3: TGTGCCAGCGGCCAGGCCCTGAGCTCCTACGAGCAGTACTTC. The variable domain in full, with the rest retrieved from reference TRBV2 and TRBJ2-7, is EPEVTQTPSHQVTQMGQEVILRCVPISNHLYFYWYRQILGQKVEFLVSFYNNEISEKSEIFDDQFSVERPDGSNFTLKIRSTKLEDSAMYFCASGQALSSYEQYFGPGTRLTVT.